This T cell receptor (beta chain) derives from a study of beta chain features in type 1 diabetes. Study results and caveats: A closer apparent resemblance between naive, central memory and Treg TCRB repertoires was seen in patients than in healthy donors. Type 1 diabetes patients showed a moderate but significant shortening of TCRB CDR3s in all four CD4+ subsets.

TCRB transcripts that were expressed got sequenced, as all of the isolated RNA had been reverse transcribed. Here immunoSEQ multiplex PCR was the method, and the copy in TCRdb shows in-frame clones only, minus some. Altogether about 340,000 clones are present, about 14% being singletons, with the ten largest covering around 0.016%. The CDR3 is 15 amino acids. V lost 5 bases and J lost 0, with 9 bases in between. Germline V gene lookup returns CDR1 SGHRS and CDR2 YFSETQ. Turning to this clone: No antigen is known for it. Additional DNA sequences in this sample encode the identical CDR3.

This sequence was found in a woman under 30 with type 1 diabetes. This sequence joins TRBV5-1 and TRBJ2-6; D unresolved. Sequencing was done on a sample of naive CD4+ T cells from blood. As DNA, the CDR3 is TGCGCCAGCAGTCCGGTCCTCTCTGGGGCCAACGTCCTGACTTTC. Residues: CASSPVLSGANVLTF.